This TCR beta chain was recorded in a study of tumor-infiltrating lymphocytes in glioblastoma multiforme. The CDR3 loop spans 15 amino acids. Germline CDR1 MGHRA, CDR2 YSYEKL. J lost 5 bases, V lost 5 bases, and 8 bases had no gene match. Study-wide points: TCR plus mutation findings rest on a single glioblastoma patient.

Comment on this clonotype: Its target is not known.

Three nested ARM-PCR rounds with V-beta and C-beta primers built TCRB libraries. Using its own MiXCR run on the multiplex PCR reads, TCRdb lists one record per CDR3 protein. This table holds some 10,000 distinct CDR3 sequences, about 70% found once. V gene TRBV4-1 combines with J gene TRBJ2-5; 10 bases are shared with TRBD1. The receptor's source is a male donor with glioblastoma. Source material: brain tumor tissue. The CDR3 loop is CASSVPGQGSETQYF. The CDR3 bases are TGCGCCAGCAGCGTCCCGGGACAGGGGTCGGAGACCCAGTACTTC.